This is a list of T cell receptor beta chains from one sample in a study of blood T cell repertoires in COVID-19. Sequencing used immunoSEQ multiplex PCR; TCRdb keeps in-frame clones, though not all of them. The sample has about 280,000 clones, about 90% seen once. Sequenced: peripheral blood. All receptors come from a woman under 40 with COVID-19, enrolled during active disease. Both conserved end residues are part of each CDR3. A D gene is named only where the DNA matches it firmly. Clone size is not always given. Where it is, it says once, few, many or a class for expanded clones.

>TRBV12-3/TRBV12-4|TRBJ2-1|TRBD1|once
CASSFDRAQFF
TGTGCCAGCAGTTTTGACAGGGCCCAGTTCTTC
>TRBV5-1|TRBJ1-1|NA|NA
CASSAGGVRGTEAFF
TGCGCCAGCAGCGCAGGAGGGGTTCGGGGAACTGAAGCTTTCTTT
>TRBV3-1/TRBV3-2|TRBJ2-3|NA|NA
CASSQDVGGPGDTQYF
TGTGCCAGCAGCCAAGATGTGGGGGGGCCTGGAGATACGCAGTATTTT
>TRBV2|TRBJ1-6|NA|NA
CASIDYQGRNSPLHF
TGTGCCAGCATCGATTATCAGGGCCGTAATTCACCCCTCCACTTT
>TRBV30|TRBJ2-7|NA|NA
CAWSVRGEQYF
TGTGCCTGGAGTGTACGAGGCGAGCAGTACTTC
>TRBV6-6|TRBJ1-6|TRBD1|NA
CASSSGQVGSPLHF
TGTGCCAGCAGTTCCGGACAGGTTGGGTCACCCCTCCACTTT
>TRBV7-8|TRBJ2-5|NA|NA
CASHPGLQFTQYF
TGTGCCAGCCATCCGGGACTCCAGTTTACCCAGTACTTC
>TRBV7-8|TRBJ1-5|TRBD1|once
CASNLQGLDQPQHF
TGTGCCAGCAACCTACAGGGGCTTGATCAGCCCCAGCATTTT
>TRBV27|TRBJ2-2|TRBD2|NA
CASSKRLAGGPNTGELFF
TGTGCCAGCAGTAAAAGACTAGCGGGGGGCCCGAACACCGGGGAGCTGTTTTTT
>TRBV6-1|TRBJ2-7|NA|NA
CASSESRTDSYEQYF
TGTGCCAGCAGTGAGTCCAGGACAGATTCCTACGAGCAGTACTTC
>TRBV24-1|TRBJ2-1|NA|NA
CATSDGAYNEQFF
TGTGCCACCAGTGACGGGGCCTACAATGAGCAGTTCTTC
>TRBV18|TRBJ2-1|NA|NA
CASSPQGYNEQFF
TGTGCCAGCTCACCGCAGGGGTACAATGAGCAGTTCTTC
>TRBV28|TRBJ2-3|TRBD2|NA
CASIRSGGADTQYF
TGTGCCAGCATCCGTAGCGGGGGGGCAGATACGCAGTATTTT
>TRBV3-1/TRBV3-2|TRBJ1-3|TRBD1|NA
CASSRGQGTGNTIYF
TGTGCCAGCTCCCGAGGACAGGGGACTGGAAACACCATATATTTT
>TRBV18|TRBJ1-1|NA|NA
CASSPGGAAEAFF
TGTGCCAGCTCCCCCGGGGGGGCAGCTGAAGCTTTCTTT
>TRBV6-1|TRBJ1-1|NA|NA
CASSDGAAFF
TGTGCCAGCAGTGATGGGGCTGCTTTCTTT
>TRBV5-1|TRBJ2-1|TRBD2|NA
CASSWTSGGASEQFF
TGCGCCAGCAGCTGGACTAGCGGGGGGGCAAGTGAGCAGTTCTTC
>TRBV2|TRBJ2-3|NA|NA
CAVGPGGATQYF
TGTGCCGTGGGGCCGGGGGGCGCTACGCAGTATTTT
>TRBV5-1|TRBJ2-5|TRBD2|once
CASSFSGGGETQYF
TGCGCCAGCAGCTTCAGCGGGGGCGGAGAGACCCAGTACTTC
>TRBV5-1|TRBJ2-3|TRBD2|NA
CASSLITSGADTQYF
TGCGCCAGCAGCTTGATCACTAGCGGGGCTGATACGCAGTATTTT
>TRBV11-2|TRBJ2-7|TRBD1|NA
CASSPGTAVSYEQYF
TGTGCCAGCAGCCCGGGGACAGCCGTTTCCTACGAGCAGTACTTC
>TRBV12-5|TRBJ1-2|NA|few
CASGLARSHGYTF
TGTGCTAGTGGTTTGGCTAGGTCCCATGGCTACACCTTC
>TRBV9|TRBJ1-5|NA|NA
CASSVAGDSNQPQHF
TGTGCCAGCAGCGTAGCGGGGGACAGCAATCAGCCCCAGCATTTT
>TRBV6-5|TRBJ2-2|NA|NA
CASSYASGELFF
TGTGCCAGCAGTTACGCGAGCGGGGAGCTGTTTTTT
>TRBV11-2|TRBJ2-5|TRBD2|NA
CASSLVLARGGETQYF
TGTGCCAGCAGCTTAGTACTAGCCCGGGGGGGAGAGACCCAGTACTTC
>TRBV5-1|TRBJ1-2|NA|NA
CASSPPRTAYGYTF
TGCGCCAGCAGCCCCCCGCGGACAGCCTATGGCTACACCTTC
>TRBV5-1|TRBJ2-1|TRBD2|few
CASSIQRGGYNEQFF
TGCGCCAGCAGCATACAGCGGGGGGGCTACAATGAGCAGTTCTTC
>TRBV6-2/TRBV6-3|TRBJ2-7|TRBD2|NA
CASSYAPRGETYEQYF
TGTGCCAGCAGTTACGCACCGCGGGGGGAAACCTACGAGCAGTACTTC
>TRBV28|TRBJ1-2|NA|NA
CASSPRKGSLFVNYGYTF
TGTGCCAGCAGTCCCCGAAAGGGGTCCCTTTTTGTTAACTATGGCTACACCTTC
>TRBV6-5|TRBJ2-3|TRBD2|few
CASRENLAGGDTQYF
TGTGCCAGCAGGGAGAACTTAGCGGGGGGAGATACGCAGTATTTT
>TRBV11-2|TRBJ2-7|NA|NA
CASSLDRGEQYF
TGTGCCAGCAGCTTAGACCGAGGCGAGCAGTACTTC
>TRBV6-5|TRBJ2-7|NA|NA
CASSYPIQGSEQYF
TGTGCCAGCAGTTACCCCATACAGGGATCCGAGCAGTACTTC
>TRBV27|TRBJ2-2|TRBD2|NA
CASRTSGTGELFF
TGTGCCAGCAGAACTAGCGGTACCGGGGAGCTGTTTTTT
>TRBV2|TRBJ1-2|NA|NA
CASRGDGYTF
TGTGCCAGCAGAGGGGATGGCTACACCTTC
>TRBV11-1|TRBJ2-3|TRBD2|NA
CASSTSSGGADTQYF
TGTGCCAGCAGCACCTCTAGCGGGGGGGCGGATACGCAGTATTTT
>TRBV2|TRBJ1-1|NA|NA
CASRAILQGTLNTEAFF
TGTGCCAGCAGGGCCATCCTCCAGGGGACCCTGAACACTGAAGCTTTCTTT
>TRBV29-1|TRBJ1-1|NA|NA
CSVGTALMREAFF
TGCAGCGTTGGGACTGCACTCATGAGAGAAGCTTTCTTT
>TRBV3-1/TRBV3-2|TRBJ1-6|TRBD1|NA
CASRVQGQDSPLHF
TGTGCCAGCAGGGTCCAGGGACAGGATTCACCCCTCCACTTT